What follows are 17 T cell receptor beta chains derived from one specimen sequenced in a study of T cells in Graves' hyperthyroidism and ophthalmopathy. Amplified TCR beta CDR3 regions came from RNA transcripts. HTBI primers drove first-round RT-PCR of the TCR CDR3. Via MiXCR, TCRdb re-called the multiplex PCR reads, giving one row per CDR3 protein. The table lists 330,000 or so distinct CDR3 sequences, around a sixth of them singletons, with about 14% in the top ten. The sample consisted of blood. These receptors all stem from a middle-aged woman with Graves' ophthalmopathy.

This chain joins TRBV28 and TRBJ1-1; TRBD1 matches 9 bases. V shed 9 bases and J 2 bases; nucleotides not matched to a gene: 10. Germline CDR1 reads MDHEN; CDR2 reads SYDVKM. The CDR3 is 15 residues long. The CDR3 bases are TGTGCCAGTACCGGACAGGGGACCCGAAACACTGAAGCTTTCTTT. It specifies CASTGQGTRNTEAFF.

This clonotype was found many times. The chain employs TRBV12-5 and TRBJ2-2; 7 bases agree with TRBD2. The CDR3 covers 17 residues. Germline values: CDR1 LGHNT, CDR2 FRNRAP. V was pared by 6 bases and J by 5 bases, with 15 bases of the junction left unmatched. CDR3 amino acids: CASGRPTGRERTGELFF. CDR3 DNA: TGTGCTAGTGGCCGCCCGACGGGGCGGGAGAGGACCGGGGAGCTGTTTTTT.

Ten or more counts support this clonotype. The V call is TRBV6-1, the J call TRBJ2-7; D perhaps matches TRBD1 (6 bases). Germline V lookup: CDR1 MNHNS, CDR2 SASEGT. Trimming left V 7 bases short and J 3 bases short, with 13 bases between. CDR3 length: 13 residues. CDR3 residues: CASKGQGFYEQYF. CDR3 nucleotides: TGTGCCAGCAAGGGGCAGGGGTTCTACGAGCAGTACTTC.

This clonotype was seen at least ten times. This chain joins TRBV3-1 and TRBJ1-5; a possible D gene is TRBD1 (5 bases). Germline CDR1 and CDR2: LGHDT and YNNKEL (reference sequence). V lost 3 bases to trimming and J lost 5 bases, with 11 bases between them. This CDR3 has 14 residues. CDR3 sequence: CASSHSGADQPQHF. For the CDR3, the DNA is TGTGCCAGCAGCCATAGCGGGGCGGATCAGCCCCAGCATTTT.

The sample holds many counts of this clonotype. The chain recombines TRBV7-3 with TRBJ1-1; D is ambiguous. In germline, CDR1 is SGHTA, CDR2 FQGTGA. CDR3 size: 14 residues. V was cut by 3 bases and J by 1 base, with 9 bases left in between. This chain's CDR3 is CASSFDPPNTEAFF. CDR3 nucleotides: TGTGCCAGCAGCTTTGACCCGCCGAACACTGAAGCTTTCTTT.

This chain joins TRBV12-3 or TRBV12-4 and TRBJ2-6; no definite D call. The CDR3 runs 17 residues. V was cut by 7 bases and J by 2 bases, with 18 bases left in between. In nucleotides, the CDR3 is TGTGCCAGCAAACCAGAGATTTCCCGCCCTGGGGCCAACGTCCTGACTTTC. Translation gives CASKPEISRPGANVLTF.

This clonotype showed up many times. This chain links TRBV12-3 or TRBV12-4 with TRBJ2-7, with a weak D call TRBD2 (5 bases). V lost 4 bases, J lost 7 bases, and 17 bases lay in between. This CDR3 is 14 amino acids long. In nucleotides, the CDR3 is TGTGCCAGCAGTTCCGGCGGGTCGGGCGCAGAGCAGTACTTC. Translation gives CASSSGGSGAEQYF.

Ten or more counts support this clonotype. The chain joins TRBV5-1 to TRBJ2-7; D is possibly TRBD1 (5 bases). CDR3 length equals 15 residues. In germline, CDR1 is SGHRS, CDR2 YFSETQ. Trimming left V 0 bases short and J 2 bases short, with 12 bases between. CDR3 DNA: TGCGCCAGCAGCTTGGAGGGGTTATCGCCCTACGAGCAGTACTTC. Its protein is CASSLEGLSPYEQYF.

This clonotype appeared many times. As DNA, the CDR3 is TGTGCCAGCAGTTTTAGGAGGGTTCCGGGACAGATGAACACTGAAGCTTTCTTT. This encodes CASSFRRVPGQMNTEAFF. V is TRBV27 and J is TRBJ1-1; 7 nucleotides line up with TRBD1. V gave up 3 bases and J gave up 0 bases; unmatched junction bases: 13. The CDR3 loop spans 18 amino acids. CDR1 MNHEY and CDR2 SMNVEV come from the germline V gene (reference sequence).

This clonotype was observed at least ten times. The gene calls are TRBV2 and TRBJ2-7, with TRBD1 matching 8 bases. CDR1 is SNHLY, CDR2 FYNNEI, per germline. The CDR3 totals 12 residues. The V and J ends lost 6 bases and 6 bases, in that order; junction bases with no gene match: 4. The CDR3 sequence is CASRVDRGEQYF. The CDR3 DNA follows: TGTGCCAGCAGGGTTGACAGGGGCGAGCAGTACTTC.

This clonotype was recorded many times. The chain combines TRBV6-2 or TRBV6-3 with TRBJ2-7, with D unclear. The V end was cut by 5 bases, the J end by 0 bases, with 17 bases between. Looked up from germline, CDR1 is MNHEY and CDR2 is SVGEGT. The CDR3 is 16 residues long. In DNA form, the CDR3 reads TGTGCCAGCAGTCCCCTTTCAGTCCGCTACTCCTACGAGCAGTACTTC. Translating gives CASSPLSVRYSYEQYF.

The chain employs TRBV20-1 and TRBJ2-5; 13 bases fit TRBD2. The germline V gene has CDR1 DFQATT and CDR2 SNEGSKA (reference sequence). The CDR3 consists of 15 residues. V gave up 4 bases and J gave up 5 bases; unmatched junction bases: 7. CDR3 sequence reads: CSAILAGGMGETQYF. CDR3 sequence (DNA): TGCAGTGCTATACTAGCGGGAGGGATGGGGGAGACCCAGTACTTC.

The V and J genes are TRBV19 and TRBJ2-7; TRBD2 agrees at 7 bases. J gave up 8 bases and V 0 bases, and 13 bases lay outside the gene matches. In germline, CDR1 is LNHDA, CDR2 SQIVND (reference sequence). CDR3 length: 16 amino acids. The CDR3 protein is CASSIEPAAGVTKQYF. The CDR3 DNA sequence: TGTGCCAGTAGTATAGAACCCGCCGCGGGAGTAACGAAGCAGTACTTC.

V gene TRBV29-1 combines with J gene TRBJ1-2; perhaps TRBD1 as D (5 bases). Germline-derived CDR1 and CDR2 are SQVTM and ANQGSEA. V lost 7 bases to trimming and J lost 3 bases, with 9 bases between them. The CDR3 has 11 residues. In DNA form, the CDR3 reads TGCAGCGGGACAAATTACTATGGCTACACCTTC. Its translation: CSGTNYYGYTF.

This chain joins TRBV12-3 or TRBV12-4 and TRBJ2-5; 7 bases match TRBD1. Germline trimming cut 3 bases from V and 6 bases from J; bases unmatched to any gene: 1. There are 12 residues in the CDR3. CDR3 protein: CASSLDRKTQYF. The CDR3, as DNA: TGTGCCAGCAGTTTGGACAGGAAGACCCAGTACTTC.

This clonotype was found many times. V usage is TRBV20-1 and J usage is TRBJ1-5; perhaps TRBD1 as D (6 bases). Trimming took off 2 bases at V and 7 bases at J, with 18 bases between the two ends. The CDR3 runs to 15 residues. From germline, CDR1 is DFQATT and CDR2 SNEGSKA (reference sequence). CDR3 bases: TGCAGTGCTAGAAATCTCGGGGGCGCATGGCAGCCCCAGCATTTT. Protein: CSARNLGGAWQPQHF.

In its sample, this clonotype was seen many times. The gene calls are TRBV28 and TRBJ1-1; TRBD1 matches at 7 bases. Germline V gene sequence: CDR1 MDHEN, CDR2 SYDVKM. The CDR3 extends over 13 amino acids. The V segment lost 6 bases and the J segment 4 bases; nucleotides outside the gene matches: 5. This CDR3 reads CASSQNRGTEAFF. Here the CDR3 DNA reads TGTGCCAGCAGCCAAAACAGGGGCACTGAAGCTTTCTTT.